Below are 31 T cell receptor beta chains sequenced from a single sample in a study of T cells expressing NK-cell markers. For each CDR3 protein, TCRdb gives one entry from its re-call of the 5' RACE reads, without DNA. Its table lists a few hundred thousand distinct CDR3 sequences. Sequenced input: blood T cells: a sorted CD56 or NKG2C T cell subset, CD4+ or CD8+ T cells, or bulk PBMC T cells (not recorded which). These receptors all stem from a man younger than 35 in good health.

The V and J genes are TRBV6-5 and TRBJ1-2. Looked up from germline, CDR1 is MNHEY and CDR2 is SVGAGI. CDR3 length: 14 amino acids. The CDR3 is CASSYSYLQDGYTF.

CDR3 region: CSASGLSSYGYTF. The V call is TRBV20-1, the J call TRBJ1-2. The CDR3 sequence is 13 residues long. From germline, CDR1 is DFQATT and CDR2 SNEGSKA (reference sequence).

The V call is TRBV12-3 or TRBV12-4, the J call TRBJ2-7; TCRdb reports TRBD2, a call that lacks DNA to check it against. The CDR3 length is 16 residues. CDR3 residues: CASSSLTSGRPYEQYF.

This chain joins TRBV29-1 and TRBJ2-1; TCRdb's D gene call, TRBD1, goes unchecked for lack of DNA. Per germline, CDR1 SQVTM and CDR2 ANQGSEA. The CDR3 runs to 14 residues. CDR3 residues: CSVARDRSYNEQFF.

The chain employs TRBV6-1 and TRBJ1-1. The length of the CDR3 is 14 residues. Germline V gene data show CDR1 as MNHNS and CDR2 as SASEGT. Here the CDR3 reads CASIVPGGNTEAFF.

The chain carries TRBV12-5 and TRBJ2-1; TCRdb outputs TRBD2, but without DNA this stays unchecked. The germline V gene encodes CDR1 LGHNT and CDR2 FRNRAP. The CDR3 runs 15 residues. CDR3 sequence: CASGSRTSGRREQFF. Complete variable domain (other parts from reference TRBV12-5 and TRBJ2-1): DARVTQTPRHKVTEMGQEVTMRCQPILGHNTVFWYRQTMMQGLELLAYFRNRAPLDDSGMPKDRFSAEMPDATLATLKIQPSEPRDSAVYFCASGSRTSGRREQFFGPGTRLTVL.

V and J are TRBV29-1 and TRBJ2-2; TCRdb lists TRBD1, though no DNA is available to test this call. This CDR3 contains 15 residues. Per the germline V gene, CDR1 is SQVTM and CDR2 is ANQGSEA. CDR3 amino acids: CSALRASSAAGELFF.

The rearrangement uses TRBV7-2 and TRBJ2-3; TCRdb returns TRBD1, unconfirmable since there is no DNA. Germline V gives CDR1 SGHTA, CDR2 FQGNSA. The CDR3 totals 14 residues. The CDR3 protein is CASSLRTGPDTQYF.

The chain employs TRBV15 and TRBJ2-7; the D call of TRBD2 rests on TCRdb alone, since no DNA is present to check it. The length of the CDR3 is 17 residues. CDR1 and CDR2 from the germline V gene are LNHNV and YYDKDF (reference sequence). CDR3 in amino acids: CATSRSNSGLAGYEQYF.

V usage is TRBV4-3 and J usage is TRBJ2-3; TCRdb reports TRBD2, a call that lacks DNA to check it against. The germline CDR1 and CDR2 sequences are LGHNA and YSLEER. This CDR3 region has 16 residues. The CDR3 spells CASSQVSGSGTDTQYF.

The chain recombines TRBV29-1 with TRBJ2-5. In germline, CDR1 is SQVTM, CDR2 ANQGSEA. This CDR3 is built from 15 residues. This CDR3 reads CSVVTQDGYQETQYF.

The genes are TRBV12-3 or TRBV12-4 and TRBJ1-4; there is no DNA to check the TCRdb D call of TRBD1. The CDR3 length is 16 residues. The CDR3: CASRSTGTGVIEKLFF.

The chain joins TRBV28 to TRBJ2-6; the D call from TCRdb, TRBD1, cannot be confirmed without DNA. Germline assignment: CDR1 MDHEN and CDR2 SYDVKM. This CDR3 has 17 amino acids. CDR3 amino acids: CASSSLGLDSGANVLTF. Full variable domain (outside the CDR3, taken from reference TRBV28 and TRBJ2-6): DVKVTQSSRYLVKRTGEKVFLECVQDMDHENMFWYRQDPGLGLRLIYFSYDVKMKEKGDIPEGYSVSREKKERFSLILESASTNQTSMYLCASSSLGLDSGANVLTFGAGSRLTVL.

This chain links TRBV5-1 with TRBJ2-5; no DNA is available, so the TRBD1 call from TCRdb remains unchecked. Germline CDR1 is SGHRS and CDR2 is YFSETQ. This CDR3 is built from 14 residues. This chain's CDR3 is CASSSGTARETQYF.

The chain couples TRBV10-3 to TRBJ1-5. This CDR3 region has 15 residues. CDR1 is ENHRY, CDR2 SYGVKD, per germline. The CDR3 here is CAISEDRRSNQPQHF.

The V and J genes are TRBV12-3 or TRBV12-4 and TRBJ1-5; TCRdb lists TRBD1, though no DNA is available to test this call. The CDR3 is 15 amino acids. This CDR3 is CASSSDRVGRGPQHF.

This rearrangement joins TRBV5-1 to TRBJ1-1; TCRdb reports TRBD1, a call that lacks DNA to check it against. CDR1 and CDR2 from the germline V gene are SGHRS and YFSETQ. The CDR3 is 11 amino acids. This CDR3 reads CASSFGTQAFF.

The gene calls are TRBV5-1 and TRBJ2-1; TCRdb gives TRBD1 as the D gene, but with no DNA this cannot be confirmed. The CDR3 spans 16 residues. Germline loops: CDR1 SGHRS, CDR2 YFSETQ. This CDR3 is CASSLGWRGSYNEQFF.

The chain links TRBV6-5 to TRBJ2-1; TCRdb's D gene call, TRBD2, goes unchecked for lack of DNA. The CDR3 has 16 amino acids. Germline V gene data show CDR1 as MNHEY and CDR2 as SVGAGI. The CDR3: CASSSTSGRVRDEQFF.

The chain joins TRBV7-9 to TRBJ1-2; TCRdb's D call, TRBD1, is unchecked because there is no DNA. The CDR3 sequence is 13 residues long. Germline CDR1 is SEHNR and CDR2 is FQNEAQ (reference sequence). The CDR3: CASSLKYRVGYTF.

CDR3 sequence: CASSFQQDTQYF. The chain has TRBV5-1 and TRBJ2-3. This CDR3 region has 12 residues. Germline V gene sequence: CDR1 SGHRS, CDR2 YFSETQ.

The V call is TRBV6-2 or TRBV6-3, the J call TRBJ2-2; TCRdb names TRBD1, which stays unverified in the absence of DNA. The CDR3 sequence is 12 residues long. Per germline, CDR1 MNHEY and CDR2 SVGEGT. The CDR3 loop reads CASNRIRGELFF.

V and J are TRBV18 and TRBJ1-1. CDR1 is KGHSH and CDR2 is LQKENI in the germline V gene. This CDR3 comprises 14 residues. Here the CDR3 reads CASSPSLTETEAFF.

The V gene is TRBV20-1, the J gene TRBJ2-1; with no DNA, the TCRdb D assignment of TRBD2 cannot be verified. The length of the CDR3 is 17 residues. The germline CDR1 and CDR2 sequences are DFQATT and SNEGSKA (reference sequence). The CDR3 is CSARDPSGTRGYNEQFF.

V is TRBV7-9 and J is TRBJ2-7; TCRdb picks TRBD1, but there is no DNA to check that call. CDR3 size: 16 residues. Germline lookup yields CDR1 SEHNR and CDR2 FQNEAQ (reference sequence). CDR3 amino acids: CASSIDRGLSSYEQYF.

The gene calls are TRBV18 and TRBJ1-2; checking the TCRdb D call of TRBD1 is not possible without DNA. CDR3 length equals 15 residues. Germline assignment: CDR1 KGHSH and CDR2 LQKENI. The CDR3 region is CASSTTQGTNYGYTF.

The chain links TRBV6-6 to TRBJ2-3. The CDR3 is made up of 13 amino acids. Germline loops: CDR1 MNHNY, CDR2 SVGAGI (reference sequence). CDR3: CASSPIGRDTQYF.

This CDR3 is CASSSPNTSGRGYNEQFF. The gene calls are TRBV5-1 and TRBJ2-1; TCRdb selects TRBD2, and the lack of DNA leaves this call unchecked. This CDR3 comprises 18 residues. Per germline, CDR1 SGHRS and CDR2 YFSETQ.

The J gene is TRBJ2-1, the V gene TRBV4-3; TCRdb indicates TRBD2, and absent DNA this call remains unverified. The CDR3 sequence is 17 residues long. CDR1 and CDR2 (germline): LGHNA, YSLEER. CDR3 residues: CASSPTRSGMVPWEQFF.

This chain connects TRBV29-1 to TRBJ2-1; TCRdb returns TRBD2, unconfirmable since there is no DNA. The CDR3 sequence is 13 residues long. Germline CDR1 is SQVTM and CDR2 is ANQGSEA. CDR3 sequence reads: CSVGSSASNEQFF.

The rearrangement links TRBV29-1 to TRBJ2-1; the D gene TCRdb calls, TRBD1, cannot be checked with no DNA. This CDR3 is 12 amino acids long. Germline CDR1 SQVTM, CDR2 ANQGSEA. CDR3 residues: CSTLRGGNEQFF.